The 19 T cell receptor beta chains in this list originate from one sample, sequenced in a study of molecular identifiers for immune sequencing clone quantification. TCRdb reprocessed the PCR reads with MiXCR, giving one entry per CDR3 protein. The sample lists 460,000 or so distinct CDR3 sequences; around 23% were seen once. Sequencing was done on a sample of naive CD8+ T cells from blood, with Jurkat cell RNA spiked in. As to subset: FACS-sorted CD8+CD4-CCR7+CD45RA+ naive T cells. Receptors originate from a human donor in good health. Some libraries in this study had Jurkat cell RNA spiked in.

The chain has TRBV4-1 and TRBJ2-7; perhaps TRBD2 as D (5 bases). This CDR3 has 13 residues. Trimming removed 4 bases from V and 6 bases from J, with 13 bases in between. Per the germline V gene, CDR1 is MGHRA and CDR2 is YSYEKL. The CDR3 sequence: CASSPRQSGEQYF. The CDR3 DNA sequence: TGCGCCAGCAGCCCCAGACAAAGCGGCGAGCAGTACTTC.

This sequence joins TRBV23-1 and TRBJ1-4; tentatively, D is TRBD1 (5 bases). TRBV23-1 is treated as an ORF (open reading frame) with a function not yet certain. This CDR3 is 16 amino acids long. Trimming removed 8 bases from V and 2 bases from J, with 18 bases in between. The CDR3 region is CASCRDRGLTNEKLFF. For the CDR3, the DNA is TGCGCCAGCTGCCGGGACCGCGGGCTTACTAATGAAAAACTGTTTTTT.

This clonotype was detected only a few times. CDR3 amino acids: CASSSDTGDTQYF. DNA for the CDR3: TGTGCCAGCAGTTCCGACACCGGGGATACGCAGTATTTT. The chain has TRBV28 and TRBJ2-3; D gene ambiguous. V was trimmed by 4 bases and J by 6 bases, leaving 11 bases between them. This CDR3 has 13 residues. Germline CDR1 MDHEN, CDR2 SYDVKM. Combining the CDR3 with reference TRBV28 and TRBJ2-3 gives the whole variable domain DVKVTQSSRYLVKRTGEKVFLECVQDMDHENMFWYRQDPGLGLRLIYFSYDVKMKEKGDIPEGYSVSREKKERFSLILESASTNQTSMYLCASSSDTGDTQYFGPGTRLTVL.

Comment on this clonotype: Since a much larger clone is just one base distant, this may be a read error. The chain is built from TRBV5-6 and TRBJ1-1; 7 nucleotides agree with TRBD1. The V segment lost 8 bases and the J segment 4 bases; nucleotides outside the gene matches: 11. The length of the CDR3 is 14 residues. Germline V lookup: CDR1 SGHDT, CDR2 YYEEEE. CDR3 coding DNA: TGTGCCAGTCTAACGCTGACAGGGAGCACTGAAGCTTTCTTT. Translation: CASLTLTGSTEAFF.

In this sample, this clonotype turned up a few times. The CDR3 DNA reads as TGTGCCAGCAGCCATACAGAGTCTAGCAATCAGCCCCAGCATTTT. Encoded protein: CASSHTESSNQPQHF. The V call is TRBV4-2, the J call TRBJ1-5; D not resolved. This CDR3 has 15 amino acids. V shed 3 bases and J shed 0 bases, with 9 bases lying between them. Germline V CDR1 and CDR2: LGHNA, YNFKEQ.

The chain combines TRBV20-1 with TRBJ2-2; D uncertain. Germline V lookup: CDR1 DFQATT, CDR2 SNEGSKA (reference sequence). The CDR3 is made up of 13 amino acids. Trimming removed 6 bases at V and 4 bases at J, with 12 bases between. The DNA for the CDR3 is TGCAGTGCCTCAGCCACGTTCACCGGGGAGCTGTTTTTT. It codes for CSASATFTGELFF.

This clonotype was recorded a few times. This chain links TRBV5-6 with TRBJ1-1; TRBD1 might be the D (6 bases). The CDR3 loop spans 17 amino acids. The V end was cut by 0 bases, the J end by 0 bases, with 15 bases between. The germline CDR1 and CDR2 sequences are SGHDT and YYEEEE. The CDR3 here is CASSLGRGNNLNTEAFF. The CDR3 DNA reads TGTGCCAGCAGCTTGGGCAGGGGAAATAATTTGAACACTGAAGCTTTCTTT.

In its sample, this clonotype was seen a few times. The V gene is TRBV5-6, the J gene TRBJ2-1; possibly TRBD2 for D (6 bases). Germline assignment: CDR1 SGHDT and CDR2 YYEEEE. The CDR3 has 14 residues. Deletions cut 3 bases from V and 8 bases from J, with 15 bases between. The CDR3 loop reads CASSSGLPGYEQFF. The CDR3 nucleotides are TGTGCCAGCAGCTCGGGACTCCCGGGGTATGAGCAGTTCTTC.

The DNA for the CDR3 is TGTGCCAGCAGCCGCCGGGCACAGGGGACCTACGAGCAGTACTTC. The encoded protein is CASSRRAQGTYEQYF. This chain joins TRBV11-3 and TRBJ2-7; TRBD1 agrees at 7 bases. With V trimmed by 5 bases and J by 2 bases, 9 bases remained unmatched. Germline V lookup: CDR1 SGHNT, CDR2 YENEEA. The CDR3 is made up of 15 amino acids.

This clonotype appeared a few times. The gene calls are TRBV6-2 or TRBV6-3 and TRBJ2-5, with no clear D. Trimming pared 1 base from V and 1 base from J, leaving 7 bases between. The CDR3 covers 14 residues. The germline gives CDR1 MNHEY, CDR2 SVGEGT. The chain's CDR3 is CASSYWSPQETQYF. Here the CDR3 DNA reads TGTGCCAGCAGTTACTGGAGTCCCCAAGAGACCCAGTACTTC.

This clonotype was observed a few times. CDR3: CASSQVLDRAYEQYF. The CDR3 bases are TGCGCCAGCAGCCAAGTTCTTGATCGGGCATACGAGCAGTACTTC. This chain uses TRBV4-1 with TRBJ2-7; D not certain. Trimming removed 1 base at V and 4 bases at J, with 14 bases between. This CDR3 is 15 amino acids long. The V gene's germline CDR1 is MGHRA and CDR2 YSYEKL.

At least ten counts were recorded for this clonotype. The CDR3 is CASSFGGTSTDTQYF. CDR3 sequence (DNA): TGTGCCAGCAGTTTTGGAGGAACTAGCACAGATACGCAGTATTTT. This rearrangement joins TRBV12-3 or TRBV12-4 to TRBJ2-3; a possible D gene is TRBD2 (5 bases). The CDR3 contains 15 residues. V lost 3 bases to trimming and J lost 0 bases, with 10 bases between them.

The V and J genes are TRBV19 and TRBJ1-5, with 10 bases fitting TRBD1. The CDR3 runs to 19 residues. Per germline, CDR1 LNHDA and CDR2 SQIVND (reference sequence). V lost 7 bases and J lost 0; bases outside the gene matches: 15. CDR3 in DNA: TGTGCCAGTACCTCACAGGACAGGGGGAGTATCTATAGCAATCAGCCCCAGCATTTT. This sequence encodes CASTSQDRGSIYSNQPQHF.

The chain carries TRBV24-1 and TRBJ2-2; 8 bases line up with TRBD2. The CDR3 is 13 amino acids. V lost 9 bases to trimming and J lost 7 bases; unmatched junction nucleotides: 6. Germline V gene data show CDR1 as KGHDR and CDR2 as SFDVKD. CDR3 DNA: TGTGCCACCCGGGGGGGGCCGGTCGGGGAGCTGTTTTTT. This sequence encodes CATRGGPVGELFF.

This clonotype came up a few times. J is TRBJ1-4 and V is TRBV28; D gene ambiguous. The germline gives CDR1 MDHEN, CDR2 SYDVKM. CDR3 length: 16 residues. V gave up 2 bases and J gave up 3 bases, with 13 bases separating them. CDR3: CASSLEYESANEKLFF. The CDR3 DNA sequence: TGTGCCAGCAGTTTAGAGTACGAATCTGCTAATGAAAAACTGTTTTTT.

The chain couples TRBV6-5 to TRBJ2-7; 11 bases agree with TRBD2. Germline V CDR1 and CDR2: MNHEY, SVGAGI. The CDR3 is 15 residues long. V was pared by 0 bases and J by 2 bases, with 0 bases of the junction left unmatched. The CDR3 bases are TGTGCCAGCAGTTACTCGACTAGCGGGACCTACGAGCAGTACTTC. Its protein is CASSYSTSGTYEQYF.

Worth noting for this clonotype: A much larger clone differs from this one at a single base, so this may be a read error. The J gene is TRBJ2-7, the V gene TRBV4-3; D is unresolved. Germline CDR1 is LGHNA and CDR2 is YSLEER. The CDR3 is 13 amino acids. V lost 1 base, J lost 9 bases, and 13 bases lay in between. CDR3 bases: TGCGCCAGCAGCCAAGCAGGTTCTGGCGTGCAGTACTTC. It yields the protein CASSQAGSGVQYF.

On this clonotype itself: This could be a read error, since a much larger clone is one nucleotide away. The chain has TRBV5-3 and TRBJ1-1, with D possibly being TRBD1 (6 bases). TRBV5-3 is assigned to the ORF class and has an uncertain function. The CDR3 length is 15 residues. The CDR3 nucleotides are TGTGCCAGCAGCTTCCCACAGGGAGTGAACACTGAAGCTTCCTTT. It codes for CASSFPQGVNTEASF.

Comments on this clonotype: This may come from a read error, since a much larger clone is one base off. J is TRBJ2-3 and V is TRBV28; tentative D call: TRBD2 (5 bases). Looked up from germline, CDR1 is MDHEN and CDR2 is SYDVKM. Between the trimmed V and J ends, which lost 1 base and 3 bases, there was a span of 17 bases. The CDR3 totals 17 residues. Here the CDR3 DNA reads TGTGCCAGCAGTTTATACCACCGGGGTCGACGTACAGATACGCAGTATTTT. Amino acids: CASSLYHRGRRTDTQYF.